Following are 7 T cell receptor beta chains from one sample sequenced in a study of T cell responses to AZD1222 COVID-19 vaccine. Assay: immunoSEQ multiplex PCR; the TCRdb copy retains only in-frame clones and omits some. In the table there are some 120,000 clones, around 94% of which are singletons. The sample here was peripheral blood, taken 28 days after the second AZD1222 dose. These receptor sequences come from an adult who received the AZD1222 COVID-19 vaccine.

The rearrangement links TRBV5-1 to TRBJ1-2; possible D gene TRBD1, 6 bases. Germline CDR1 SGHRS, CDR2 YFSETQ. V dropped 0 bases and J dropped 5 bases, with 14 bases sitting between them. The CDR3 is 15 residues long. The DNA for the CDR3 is TGCGCCAGCAGCTTGGGGGACATCTTGACATATGGCTACACCTTC. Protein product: CASSLGDILTYGYTF.

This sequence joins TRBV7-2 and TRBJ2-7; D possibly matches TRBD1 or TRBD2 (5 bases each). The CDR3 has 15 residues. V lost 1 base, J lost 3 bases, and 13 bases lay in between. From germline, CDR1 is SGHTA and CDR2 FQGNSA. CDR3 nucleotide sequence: TGTGCCAGCAGCTTAGATGAGGGGACGAGCTACGAGCAGTACTTC. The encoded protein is CASSLDEGTSYEQYF.

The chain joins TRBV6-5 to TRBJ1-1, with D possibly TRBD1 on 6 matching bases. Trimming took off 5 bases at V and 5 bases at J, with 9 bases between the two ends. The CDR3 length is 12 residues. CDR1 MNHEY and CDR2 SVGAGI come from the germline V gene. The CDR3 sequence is CASSRTGTEAFF. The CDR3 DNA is TGTGCCAGCAGTCGTACAGGGACTGAAGCTTTCTTT.

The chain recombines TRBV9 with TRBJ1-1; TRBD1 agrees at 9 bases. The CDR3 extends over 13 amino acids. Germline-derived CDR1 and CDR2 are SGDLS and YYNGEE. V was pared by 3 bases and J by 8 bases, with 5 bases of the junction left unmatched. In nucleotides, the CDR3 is TGTGCCAGCAGCGCAATAGGGACAGGGGAAGCTTTCTTT. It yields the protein CASSAIGTGEAFF.

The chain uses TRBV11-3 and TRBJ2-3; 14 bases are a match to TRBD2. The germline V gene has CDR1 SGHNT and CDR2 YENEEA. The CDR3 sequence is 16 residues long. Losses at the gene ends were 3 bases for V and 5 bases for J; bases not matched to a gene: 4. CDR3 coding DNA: TGTGCCAGCAGCTTGGGGACTAGCGGGAGTTTAGATACGCAGTATTTT. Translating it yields CASSLGTSGSLDTQYF.

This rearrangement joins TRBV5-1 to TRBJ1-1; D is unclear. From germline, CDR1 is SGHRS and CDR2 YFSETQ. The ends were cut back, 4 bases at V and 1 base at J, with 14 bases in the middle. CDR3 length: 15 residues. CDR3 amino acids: CASSPLTVSNTEAFF. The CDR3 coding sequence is TGCGCCAGCAGCCCCTTGACGGTTTCGAACACTGAAGCTTTCTTT.

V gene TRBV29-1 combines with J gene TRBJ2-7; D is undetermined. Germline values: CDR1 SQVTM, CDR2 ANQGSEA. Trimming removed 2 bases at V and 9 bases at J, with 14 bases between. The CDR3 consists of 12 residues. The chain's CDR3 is CSVETPPLGQYF. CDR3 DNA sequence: TGCAGCGTTGAAACCCCCCCGCTCGGGCAGTACTTC.